The source of this T cell receptor beta chain is a study of blood T cell repertoires in COVID-19. Study overall: From the United States, Italy and Spain came samples of acute and convalescent COVID-19. In each case, the material was cDNA or gDNA derived from T cells, B-cell-depleted T cells, or PBMCs.

Per germline, CDR1 SNHLY and CDR2 FYNNEI. The CDR3 totals 16 residues. The V and J ends lost 7 bases and 0 bases respectively, with 17 bases between them. Recovered Cohort 3 donors showed two negative PCRs, clearance, or symptom resolution. Study processing details: Reference gene primer amplification yielded estimated nucleated cell counts. The protocol was immunoSEQ multiplex PCR, while the TCRdb copy is restricted to in-frame clones and leaves out a portion. The V and J calls and clone size are taken from that table; D and trimming were inferred from the DNA. This sample has about 310,000 clones, with around nine tenths found just once.

V is TRBV2 and J is TRBJ2-3, with D possibly being TRBD2 (6 bases). Sequencing was carried out using PBMCs or T cells enriched from blood (not recorded which). This receptor was identified in a woman in her 40s who had recovered from COVID-19. As DNA, the CDR3 is TGTGCCAGCACCCTCGGACTAAAAAGAAGCACAGATACGCAGTATTTT. Protein: CASTLGLKRSTDTQYF. Together with reference TRBV2 and TRBJ2-3, the CDR3 gives the full variable domain: EPEVTQTPSHQVTQMGQEVILRCVPISNHLYFYWYRQILGQKVEFLVSFYNNEISEKSEIFDDQFSVERPDGSNFTLKIRSTKLEDSAMYFCASTLGLKRSTDTQYFGPGTRLTVL.